The TCR beta chain under discussion was sequenced for a study of T-cell reconstitution after alpha-beta-depleted transplantation in children. General observations from the study: Newly produced T cells mostly accounted for T-cell counts and diversity one year post-transplant. Surviving recipient T cells and thymic progenitors underlay high day-60 TCRbeta diversity in some patients. Two months or so post-transplant, alpha-beta T cells reportedly derived from several hundred expanded graft clones.

This clonotype was found many times. Its antigen is not identified. The CDR3 is 12 amino acids. V was pared by 6 bases and J by 10 bases, with 13 bases between. TCRbeta library construction was performed incorporating unique molecular identifiers. Via MiXCR, TCRdb re-called the PCR reads, giving one row per CDR3 protein. In the table there are 500,000 or so distinct CDR3 sequences, roughly 11% of which are singletons. This material consisted of PBMCs, mostly from graft donor cells, taken 180 days after TCRalphabeta/CD19-depleted stem cell transplant. The rearrangement joins TRBV12-3 or TRBV12-4 to TRBJ2-1; D not certain. This TCR was recovered from a female patient aged 2-10 years who had a stem cell transplant for aplastic anemia, so the T cells may come from the graft donor. The CDR3 loop reads CASRHRAAEQFF. DNA of the CDR3: TGTGCCAGCAGACACCGGGCGGCCGAGCAGTTCTTC.